Following are 17 T cell receptor beta chains from one sample sequenced in a study of human T cells and chemical hapten exposure. Time point given: patch test 3, about 24 weeks after DPC sensitization. Indicated treatment: therapeutic diphenylcyclopropenone sensitization with weekly scalp DPC. TCRdb reprocessed the RACE reads via MiXCR and lists one record per CDR3 protein. The sample includes more than 85,000 distinct CDR3 sequences, roughly a third of them seen just once. This specimen consisted of whole blood, obtained in connection with sensitization to the hapten diphenylcyclopropenone (DPC). These TCRs come from a man aged 40-55 years with alopecia areata. Some clones in this sample may be carry-over from other donors' samples.

The chain carries TRBV5-1 and TRBJ2-1; D call uncertain. Deletions cut 0 bases from V and 7 bases from J, with 11 bases between. The CDR3 has 14 residues. CDR1 and CDR2 (germline): SGHRS, YFSETQ. This CDR3 is CASSLALGRNEQFF. In DNA, the CDR3 is TGCGCCAGCAGCTTGGCACTCGGGCGTAATGAGCAGTTCTTC. The variable domain in full, with the rest retrieved from reference TRBV5-1 and TRBJ2-1, is KAGVTQTPRYLIKTRGQQVTLSCSPISGHRSVSWYQQTPGQGLQFLFEYFSETQRNKGNFPGRFSGRQFSNSRSEMNVSTLELGDSALYLCASSLALGRNEQFFGPGTRLTVL.

The CDR3 loop is CSGEGQGAQEQFF. The CDR3 coding sequence is TGCAGTGGAGAGGGACAGGGGGCCCAAGAGCAGTTCTTC. The chain links TRBV20-1 to TRBJ2-1; 12 bases fit TRBD1. The CDR3 consists of 13 residues. Trimming removed 7 bases from V and 10 bases from J; junction bases left unmatched: 8. Germline values: CDR1 DFQATT, CDR2 SNEGSKA (reference sequence).

The rearrangement uses TRBV7-9 and TRBJ2-5; the D gene is possibly TRBD2 (5 bases). The CDR3 runs to 15 residues. Trimming shortened V by 5 bases and J by 5 bases, and 18 bases separated the two germline ends. Germline CDR1 SEHNR, CDR2 FQNEAQ (reference sequence). CDR3 DNA sequence: TGTGCCAGCAGCCTTTCGGGATGGCGGAGCGAGACCCAGTACTTC. It translates to CASSLSGWRSETQYF.

The chain joins TRBV4-3 to TRBJ2-7, with 9 bases lining up with TRBD1. The CDR3 contains 16 residues. J lost 7 bases, V lost 0 bases, and 10 bases had no gene match. CDR1 is LGHNA, CDR2 YSLEER, per germline. This chain's CDR3 is CASSQDASGTGYEQYF. For the CDR3, the DNA is TGCGCCAGCAGCCAAGATGCGTCGGGGACAGGGTATGAGCAGTACTTC.

The J gene is TRBJ1-2, the V gene TRBV19; D is unresolved. Trimming removed 2 bases from V and 4 bases from J, with 14 bases in between. Looked up from germline, CDR1 is LNHDA and CDR2 is SQIVND (reference sequence). The CDR3 has 15 residues. The CDR3 sequence: CASSITQNLLYGYTF. The CDR3 DNA follows: TGTGCCAGTAGTATAACACAGAATCTTCTCTATGGCTACACCTTC.

This clonotype appeared a few times. The chain joins TRBV28 to TRBJ2-7, with 10 bases matching TRBD1. This CDR3 has 16 residues. Trimming cost V 7 bases and J 7 bases; bases outside gene matches: 16. CDR1 is MDHEN and CDR2 is SYDVKM in the germline V gene. CDR3 sequence reads: CASTTGGASGHREQYF. CDR3 sequence (DNA): TGTGCCAGCACGACAGGGGGCGCTTCGGGACATAGGGAGCAGTACTTC.

The chain couples TRBV29-1 to TRBJ1-3; D is unclear. Germline V lookup: CDR1 SQVTM, CDR2 ANQGSEA. V lost 6 bases, J lost 3 bases, and 6 bases lay in between. This CDR3 spans 11 amino acids. The CDR3 loop reads CSVMIGNTIYF. For the CDR3, the DNA is TGCAGCGTCATGATTGGAAACACCATATATTTT.

This chain links TRBV14 with TRBJ1-1; D gene ambiguous. The V gene lost 2 bases and the J gene lost 2 bases, with 6 bases spanning the gap. Germline V gives CDR1 SGHDN, CDR2 FVKESK. This CDR3 is built from 13 residues. CDR3 sequence (DNA): TGTGCCAGCAGCCAAAGCTACAACACTGAAGCTTTCTTT. Its protein product is CASSQSYNTEAFF.

This rearrangement joins TRBV7-2 to TRBJ1-1; D unresolved. V was pared by 5 bases and J by 1 base, with 11 bases between. The CDR3 loop spans 14 amino acids. CDR1 SGHTA and CDR2 FQGNSA come from the germline V gene. CDR3 sequence reads: CASSPAAPNTEAFF. DNA for the CDR3: TGTGCCAGCAGCCCCGCAGCGCCGAACACTGAAGCTTTCTTT.

This clonotype occurred a few times. The chain employs TRBV9 and TRBJ2-2, with TRBD2 identical over 13 bases. CDR3 length equals 17 residues. CDR1 is SGDLS and CDR2 is YYNGEE in the germline V gene. V lost 3 bases to trimming and J lost 6 bases; unmatched junction nucleotides: 8. The CDR3 sequence: CASSEGLAGREAGELFF. CDR3 bases: TGTGCCAGCAGCGAGGGACTAGCGGGACGGGAGGCCGGGGAGCTGTTTTTT.

The rearrangement joins TRBV5-4 to TRBJ2-3, with TRBD2 matching over 8 bases. This CDR3 contains 16 residues. Germline loops: CDR1 SGHNT, CDR2 YYREEE (reference sequence). Trimming removed 3 bases from V and 0 bases from J; junction bases left unmatched: 6. The CDR3 region is CASSYPAGESTDTQYF. The DNA of the CDR3 is TGTGCCAGCAGCTACCCAGCGGGAGAAAGCACAGATACGCAGTATTTT.

V is TRBV12-3 or TRBV12-4 and J is TRBJ2-1, with 11 bases that match TRBD2. This CDR3 is 15 amino acids long. Trimming took 5 bases from V and 6 from J; bases not matched to a gene: 6. The CDR3 DNA is TGTGCCAGCAGTCAACTAGCGGGAGTTGTCAATGAGCAGTTCTTC. It encodes CASSQLAGVVNEQFF.

The sample holds a few counts of this clonotype. The chain links TRBV7-9 to TRBJ2-2; 11 bases are a match to TRBD2. From germline, CDR1 is SEHNR and CDR2 FQNEAQ (reference sequence). V was pared by 7 bases and J by 1 base, with 2 bases of the junction left unmatched. The CDR3 length is 15 residues. CDR3 region: CASTTSGRNTGELFF. In nucleotides, the CDR3 is TGTGCCAGCACTACTAGCGGGAGGAACACCGGGGAGCTGTTTTTT.

This clonotype has just a few counts. The CDR3 sequence is CASSYAPGSVDTDTQYF. CDR3 nucleotides: TGTGCCAGCAGTTACGCGCCGGGGAGCGTAGACACAGATACGCAGTATTTT. The rearrangement links TRBV6-2 or TRBV6-3 to TRBJ2-3, with a possible D match to TRBD2 (5 bases). The CDR3 consists of 17 residues. V was clipped by 2 bases and J by 2 bases, with 17 bases between them. Germline V CDR1 and CDR2: MNHEY, SVGEGT.

The chain employs TRBV5-1 and TRBJ2-3, with 14 nucleotides matching TRBD2. The length of the CDR3 is 17 residues. Trimming removed 4 bases from V and 1 base from J; junction bases left unmatched: 5. Germline CDR1 SGHRS, CDR2 YFSETQ. CDR3 in amino acids: CASSGRGLAGGTDTQYF. Written as DNA, the CDR3 is TGCGCCAGCAGCGGAAGGGGACTAGCGGGAGGCACAGATACGCAGTATTTT.

The rearrangement links TRBV2 to TRBJ1-5; D is undetermined. Germline V gives CDR1 SNHLY, CDR2 FYNNEI. This CDR3 spans 14 amino acids. Trimming stripped 11 bases from V and 2 bases from J, with 16 bases between. The DNA for the CDR3 is TGTGCCGTCCGGAGCGCTACTGGCAATCAGCCCCAGCATTTT. Protein sequence: CAVRSATGNQPQHF.

In this sample, this clonotype turned up a few times. The chain links TRBV6-5 to TRBJ1-4, with D tentatively TRBD1 (5 bases). The CDR3 extends over 14 amino acids. V dropped 4 bases and J dropped 8 bases, with 14 bases sitting between them. Germline assignment: CDR1 MNHEY and CDR2 SVGAGI. CDR3 nucleotides: TGTGCCAGCAGTTCCCGGGACGGCCAAGAAAAACTGTTTTTT. It specifies CASSSRDGQEKLFF.